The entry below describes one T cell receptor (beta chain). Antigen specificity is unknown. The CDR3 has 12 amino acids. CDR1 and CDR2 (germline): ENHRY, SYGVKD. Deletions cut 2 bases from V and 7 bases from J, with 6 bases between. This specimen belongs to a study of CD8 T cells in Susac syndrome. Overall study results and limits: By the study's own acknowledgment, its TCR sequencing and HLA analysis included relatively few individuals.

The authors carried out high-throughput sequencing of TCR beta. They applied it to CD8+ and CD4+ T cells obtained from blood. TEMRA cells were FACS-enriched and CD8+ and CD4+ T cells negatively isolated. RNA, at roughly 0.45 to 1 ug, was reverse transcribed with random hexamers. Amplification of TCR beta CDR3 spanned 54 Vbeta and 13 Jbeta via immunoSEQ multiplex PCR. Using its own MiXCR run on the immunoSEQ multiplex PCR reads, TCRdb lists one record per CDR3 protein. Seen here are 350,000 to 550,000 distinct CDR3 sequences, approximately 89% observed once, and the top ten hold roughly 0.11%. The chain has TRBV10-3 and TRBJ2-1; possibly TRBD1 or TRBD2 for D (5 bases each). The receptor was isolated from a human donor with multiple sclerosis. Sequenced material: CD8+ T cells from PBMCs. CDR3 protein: CAISEEGNEQFF. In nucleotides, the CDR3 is TGTGCCATCAGTGAGGAGGGGAATGAGCAGTTCTTC.